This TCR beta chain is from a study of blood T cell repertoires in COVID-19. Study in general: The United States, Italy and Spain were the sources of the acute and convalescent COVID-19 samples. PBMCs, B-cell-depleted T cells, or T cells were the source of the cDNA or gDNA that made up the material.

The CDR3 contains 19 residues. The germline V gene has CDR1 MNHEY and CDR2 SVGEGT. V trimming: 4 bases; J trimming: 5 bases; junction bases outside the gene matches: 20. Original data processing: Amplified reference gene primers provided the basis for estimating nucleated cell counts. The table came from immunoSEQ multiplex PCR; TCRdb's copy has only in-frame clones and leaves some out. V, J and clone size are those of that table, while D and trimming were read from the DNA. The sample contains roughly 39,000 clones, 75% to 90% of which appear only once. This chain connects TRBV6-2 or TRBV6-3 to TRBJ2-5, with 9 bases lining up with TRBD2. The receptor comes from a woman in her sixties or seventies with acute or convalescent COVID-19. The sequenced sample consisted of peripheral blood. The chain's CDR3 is CASSSPLALYSGGMETQYF. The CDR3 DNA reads TGTGCCAGCAGTTCCCCGCTAGCACTATACAGCGGGGGGATGGAGACCCAGTACTTC.